This T cell receptor beta chain was retrieved from a study of shared clonotypes between healthy human individuals. The assay used deep level. TCRdb's table, derived via immunoSEQ multiplex PCR, lists solely in-frame clones and lacks some. The sample includes roughly 2.2 million clones, about 92% of them seen just once. Regarding this clone: The identical CDR3 is also encoded by other nucleotide sequences in the sample.

Per germline, CDR1 SGHRS and CDR2 YFSETQ. There are 13 residues in the CDR3. Trimming left V 5 bases short and J 2 bases short, with 10 bases between. This sequence was found in a man in his late teens or twenties in good health. Some clones in this sample may be carry-over from other donors' samples. Specimen: naive CD4+ T cells from PBMCs. Subset reported: CD45RA+ positively selected. The chain is built from TRBV5-1 and TRBJ1-1; D is possibly TRBD1 (5 bases). CDR3 loop: CASSLGGNTEAFF. CDR3 coding DNA: TGCGCCAGCAGTCTCGGGGGTAACACTGAAGCTTTCTTT.